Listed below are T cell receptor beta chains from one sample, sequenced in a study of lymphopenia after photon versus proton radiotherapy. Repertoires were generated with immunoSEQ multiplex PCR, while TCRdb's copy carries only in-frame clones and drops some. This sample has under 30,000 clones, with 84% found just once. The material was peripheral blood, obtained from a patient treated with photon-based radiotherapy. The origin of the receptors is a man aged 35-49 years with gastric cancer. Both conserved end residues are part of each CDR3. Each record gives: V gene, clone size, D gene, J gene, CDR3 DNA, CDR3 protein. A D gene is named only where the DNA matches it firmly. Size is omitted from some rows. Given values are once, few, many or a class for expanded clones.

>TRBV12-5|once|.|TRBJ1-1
TGTGCTAGTGGTTTGGCCTACCTGGCTGAAGCTTTCTTT
CASGLAYLAEAFF
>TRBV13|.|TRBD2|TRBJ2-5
TGTGCCAGCAGCTTAGGGGTCTCTAGCGGGGCAGAGACCCAGTACTTC
CASSLGVSSGAETQYF
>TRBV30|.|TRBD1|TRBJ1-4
TGTGCCTGGGAGCGCCGGACAGGGGCGTATGAAAAACTGTTTTTT
CAWERRTGAYEKLFF
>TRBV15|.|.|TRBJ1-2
TGTGCCACCAGCAGAGATTTGGCAGTCGATCGTGGCTACACCTTC
CATSRDLAVDRGYTF
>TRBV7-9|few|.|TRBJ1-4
TGTGCCAGCAGCTTAGGTCAGGGCAATGAAAAACTGTTTTTT
CASSLGQGNEKLFF
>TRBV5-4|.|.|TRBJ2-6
TGTGCCAGCAGCCGGGTCGCAGGGGTGGGGGCCAACGTCCTGACTTTC
CASSRVAGVGANVLTF
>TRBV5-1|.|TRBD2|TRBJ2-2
TGCGCCAGCAGCTTGGCTCCGCGGGGGGGCCCCGGGGAGCTGTTTTTT
CASSLAPRGGPGELFF
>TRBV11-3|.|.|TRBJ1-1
TGTGCCAGCAGCCATCAGGGACTAAGGAACACTGAAGCTTTCTTT
CASSHQGLRNTEAFF
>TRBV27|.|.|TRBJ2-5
TGTGCCAGCACCGCGGGGGCCTCAGGGGAGACCCAGTACTTC
CASTAGASGETQYF
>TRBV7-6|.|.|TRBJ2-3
TGTGCCAGCAGCTTAGAGGGGGGCGCGAGGACAGATACGCAGTATTTT
CASSLEGGARTDTQYF
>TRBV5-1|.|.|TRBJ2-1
TGCGCCAGCAGCGTCGGGCCAGGGAGGGAGCAGTTCTTC
CASSVGPGREQFF
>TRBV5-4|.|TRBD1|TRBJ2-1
TGTGCCAGCAGCTTGGAGACAGGGGGTAATGAGCAGTTCTTC
CASSLETGGNEQFF
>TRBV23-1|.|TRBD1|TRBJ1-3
TGCGCCAGCAGGGGGACAGGGGGTTCCACTGGAAACACCATATATTTT
CASRGTGGSTGNTIYF